This T cell receptor beta chain is drawn from a study of cytomegalovirus exposure and HLA in healthy donors. Whole-study findings and limits: TCR beta V- and J-gene trimming, according to a later analysis, was linked to a missense DCLRE1C variant. The authors enumerated some 160 TCR beta chains as linked to cytomegalovirus.

This PCR relied on a set of 60 Vbeta primers and 13 Jbeta primers. Repertoires were generated with immunoSEQ multiplex PCR, while TCRdb's copy carries only in-frame clones and drops some. The sample has 150,000 to 200,000 clones, 75% to 80% seen once. A note on this clone: No antigen is known for it.

Germline CDR1 and CDR2: MNHEY and SVGAGI. V shed 10 bases and J shed 7 bases, with 22 bases lying between them. This CDR3 is 14 amino acids long. Sequencing was done on a sample of PBMCs. The chain carries TRBV6-5 and TRBJ1-1; perhaps TRBD1 as D (6 bases). The sequence was collected from a middle-aged woman in good health and CMV-seropositive. CDR3 amino acids: CATRRGGVHFEAFF. The CDR3 DNA reads as TGTGCCACCCGGAGGGGGGGAGTACATTTTGAAGCTTTCTTT.